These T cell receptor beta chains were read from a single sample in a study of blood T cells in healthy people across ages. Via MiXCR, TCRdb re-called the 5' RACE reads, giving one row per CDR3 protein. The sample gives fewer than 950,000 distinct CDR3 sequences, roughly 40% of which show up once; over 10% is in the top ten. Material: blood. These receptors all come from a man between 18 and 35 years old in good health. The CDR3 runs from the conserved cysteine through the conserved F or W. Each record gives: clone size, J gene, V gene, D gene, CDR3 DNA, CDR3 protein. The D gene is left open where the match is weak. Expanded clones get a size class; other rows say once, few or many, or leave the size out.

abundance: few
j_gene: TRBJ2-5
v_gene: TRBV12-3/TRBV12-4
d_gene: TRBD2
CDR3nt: TGTGCCAGCAGCCTACGGGGGGGAGTTTTTTATGAGCAGTACTTC
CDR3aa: CASSLRGGVFYEQYF

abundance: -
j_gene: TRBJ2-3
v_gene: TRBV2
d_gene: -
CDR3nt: TGTGCCAGCAGTGAAGCGGCGGGGATCACAGATACGCAGTATTTT
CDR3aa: CASSEAAGITDTQYF

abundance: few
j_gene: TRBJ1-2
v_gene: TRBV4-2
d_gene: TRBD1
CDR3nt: TGTGCCAGCAGCCAAGCCTCCGGGACAGAGTACTTTAACTATGGCTACACCTTC
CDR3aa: CASSQASGTEYFNYGYTF

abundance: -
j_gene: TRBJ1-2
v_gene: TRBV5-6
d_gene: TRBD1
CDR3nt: TGTGCCAGCAGCCCAGGGGGCGCCTACACCTTC
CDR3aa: CASSPGGAYTF

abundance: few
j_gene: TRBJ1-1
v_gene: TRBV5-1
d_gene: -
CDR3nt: TGCGCCAGCAGCTTGGAGGGGGGATGGTTCACTGAAGCTTTCTTT
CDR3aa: CASSLEGGWFTEAFF

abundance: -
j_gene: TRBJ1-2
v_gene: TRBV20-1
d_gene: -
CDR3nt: TGCAGTGCTAGAGGACGGAATGGCTACACCTTC
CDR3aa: CSARGRNGYTF

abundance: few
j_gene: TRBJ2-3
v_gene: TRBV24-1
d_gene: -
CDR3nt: TGTGCCACCAGTGGCGCGCCAGGGGGGGATACGCAGTATTTT
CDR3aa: CATSGAPGGDTQYF

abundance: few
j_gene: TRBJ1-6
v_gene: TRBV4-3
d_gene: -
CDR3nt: TGCGCCAGCAGCCAAGATCGGGGGACCCGCTCCTATAATTCACCCCTCCACTTT
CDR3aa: CASSQDRGTRSYNSPLHF

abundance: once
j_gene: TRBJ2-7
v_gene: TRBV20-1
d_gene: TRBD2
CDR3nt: TGCAGTGCTAGAGATCAGTCAGCGGGGGGGAAGTACGAGCAGTACTTC
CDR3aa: CSARDQSAGGKYEQYF

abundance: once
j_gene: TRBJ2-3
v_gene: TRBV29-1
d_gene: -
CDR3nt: TGCAGCGCCCCTAGTGAAGCTACGCAGTATTTT
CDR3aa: CSAPSEATQYF

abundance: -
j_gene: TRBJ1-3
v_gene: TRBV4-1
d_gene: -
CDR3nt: TGCGCCAGCAGCCAAGATGCAGGTGGTGGAAACACCATATATTTT
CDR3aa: CASSQDAGGGNTIYF

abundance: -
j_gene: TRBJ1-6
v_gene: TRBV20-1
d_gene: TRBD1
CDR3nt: TGCAGTGCTAGAGGGGACAGGGGATATAATTCACCCCTCCACTTT
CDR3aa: CSARGDRGYNSPLHF

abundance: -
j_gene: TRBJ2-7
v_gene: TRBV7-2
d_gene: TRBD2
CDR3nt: TGTTCCAGCAGCTTATCCCTAGCGGGGGCCTACGAGCAGTACTTC
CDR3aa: CSSSLSLAGAYEQYF

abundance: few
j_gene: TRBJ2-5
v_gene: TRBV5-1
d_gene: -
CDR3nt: TGCGCCAGCAGCTTGAACCCAGGGTCCCGGGAGACCCAGTACTTC
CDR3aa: CASSLNPGSRETQYF

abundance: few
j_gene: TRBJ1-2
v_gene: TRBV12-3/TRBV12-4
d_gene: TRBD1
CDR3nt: TGTGCCAGCAGTTCTCAGGGACAGATTAACTATGGCTACACCTTC
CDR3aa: CASSSQGQINYGYTF

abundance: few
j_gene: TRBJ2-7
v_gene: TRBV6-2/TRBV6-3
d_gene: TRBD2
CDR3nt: TGTGCCAGCATTGAGACGGGGGGATCCTACGAGCAGTACTTC
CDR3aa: CASIETGGSYEQYF

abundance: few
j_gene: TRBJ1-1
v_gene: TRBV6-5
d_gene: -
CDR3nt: TGTGCCAGCAGTTACTACCGACAGATGAACACTGAAGCTTTCTTT
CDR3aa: CASSYYRQMNTEAFF

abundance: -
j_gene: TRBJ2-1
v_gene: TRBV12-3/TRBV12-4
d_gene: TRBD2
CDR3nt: TGTGCCAGCAGCTTTGGTTTCGCAGCGGGAGACAATGAGCAGTTCTTC
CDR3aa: CASSFGFAAGDNEQFF

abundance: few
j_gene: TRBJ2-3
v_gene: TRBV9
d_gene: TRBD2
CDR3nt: TGTGCCAGCAGCGACCCTAGCGGGGGGCTAGGAGATACGCAGTATTTT
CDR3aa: CASSDPSGGLGDTQYF

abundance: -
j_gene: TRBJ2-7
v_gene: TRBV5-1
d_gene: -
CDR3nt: TGCGCCAGCAGCTGGGGTGACATAGGGTCCTACGAGCAGTACTTC
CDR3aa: CASSWGDIGSYEQYF

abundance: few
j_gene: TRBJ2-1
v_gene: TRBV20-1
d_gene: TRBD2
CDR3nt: TGCAGTGCTTCCATTACCCTGGGGCTAGCGGGGGCTGAGCAGTTCTTC
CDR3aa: CSASITLGLAGAEQFF

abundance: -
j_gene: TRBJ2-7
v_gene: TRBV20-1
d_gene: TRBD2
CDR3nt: TGCAGTGCTGCGACTAGCCGACGGAATAACTACGAGCAGTACTTC
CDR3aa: CSAATSRRNNYEQYF

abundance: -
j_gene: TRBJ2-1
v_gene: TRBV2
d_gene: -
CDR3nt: TGTGCCAGCACCCCGCAGGGCTCCTACAATGAGCAGTTCTTC
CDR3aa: CASTPQGSYNEQFF

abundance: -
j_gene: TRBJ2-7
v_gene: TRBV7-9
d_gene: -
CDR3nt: TGTGCCAGCAGCATCATCGCCCACGAGCAGTACTTC
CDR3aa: CASSIIAHEQYF

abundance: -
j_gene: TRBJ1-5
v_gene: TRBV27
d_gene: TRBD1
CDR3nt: TGTGCCATCAGTTTAGGGACAGGGGTGGGTCAGCCCCAGCATTTT
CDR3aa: CAISLGTGVGQPQHF

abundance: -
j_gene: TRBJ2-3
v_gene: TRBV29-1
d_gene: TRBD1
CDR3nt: TGCAGCGTTCTATCTGACAGGGGGGGCACAGATACGCAGTATTTT
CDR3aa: CSVLSDRGGTDTQYF

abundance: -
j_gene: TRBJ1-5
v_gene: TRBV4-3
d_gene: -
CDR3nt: TGCGCCAGCAGCCAAGAAGTAGCAGGCTTACTGGAGCCCCGGCATTTT
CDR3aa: CASSQEVAGLLEPRHF

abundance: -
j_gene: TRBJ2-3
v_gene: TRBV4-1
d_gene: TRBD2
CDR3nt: TGCGCCAGCAGCCAAGGAACCGGCGGGGGGGCCAGAGATACGCAGTATTTT
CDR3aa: CASSQGTGGGARDTQYF

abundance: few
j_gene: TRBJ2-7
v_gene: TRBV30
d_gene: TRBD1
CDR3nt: TGTGCCTGGACGGTAACCGGGACAGGAGCCTACGAGCAGTACTTC
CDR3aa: CAWTVTGTGAYEQYF

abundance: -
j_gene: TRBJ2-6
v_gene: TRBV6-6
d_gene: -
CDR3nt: TGTGCCAGCAGTTACTCGGACAGAATCTCTGGGGCCAACGTCCTGACTTTC
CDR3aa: CASSYSDRISGANVLTF

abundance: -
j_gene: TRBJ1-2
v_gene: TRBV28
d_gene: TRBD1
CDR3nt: TGTGCCAGCAGTCAACCGACAGGGGGGGGCTATGGCTACACCTTC
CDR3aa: CASSQPTGGGYGYTF

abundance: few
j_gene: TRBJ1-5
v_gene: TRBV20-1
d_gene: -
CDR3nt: TGCAGTGCTCGTCACCACCGGGACGGGGCTCAGCCCCAGCATTTT
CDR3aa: CSARHHRDGAQPQHF

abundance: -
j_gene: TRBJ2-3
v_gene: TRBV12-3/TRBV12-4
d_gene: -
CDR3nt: TGTGCCAGCAGTCCCTCCGGCCCTTTTGCAGATACGCAGTATTTT
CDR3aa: CASSPSGPFADTQYF

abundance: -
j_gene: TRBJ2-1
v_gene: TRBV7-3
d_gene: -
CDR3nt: TGTGCCAGCAGCCAATCCCTGAATAATGAGCAGTTCTTC
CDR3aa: CASSQSLNNEQFF

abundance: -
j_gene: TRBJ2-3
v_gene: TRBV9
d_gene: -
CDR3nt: TGTGCCAGCAGCGCGAGAGGATTAGCGGACCCCACAGATACGCAGTATTTT
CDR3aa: CASSARGLADPTDTQYF

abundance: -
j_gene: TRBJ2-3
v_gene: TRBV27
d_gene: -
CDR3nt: TGTGCCAGCAGTTCCTATATCACAGATAGGCAGTATTTT
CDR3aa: CASSSYITDRQYF

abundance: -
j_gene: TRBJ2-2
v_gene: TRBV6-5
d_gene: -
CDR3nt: TGTGCCAGCAGTTACCCACGAAGGGGGGAGGGGGCAGGCGGGGAGCTGTTTTTT
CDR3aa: CASSYPRRGEGAGGELFF

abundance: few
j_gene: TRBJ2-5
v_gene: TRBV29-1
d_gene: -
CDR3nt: TGCAGCGTTGACTTTGAAGAGACCCAGTACTTC
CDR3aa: CSVDFEETQYF

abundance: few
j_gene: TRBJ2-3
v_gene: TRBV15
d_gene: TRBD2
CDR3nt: TGTGCCACCAGCAGGCGGGGGGCCAGCACAGATACGCAGTATTTT
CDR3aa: CATSRRGASTDTQYF

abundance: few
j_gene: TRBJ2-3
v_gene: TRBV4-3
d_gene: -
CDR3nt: TGCGCCAGCAGCCAAGACCGATACACAGATACGCAGTATTTT
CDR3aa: CASSQDRYTDTQYF

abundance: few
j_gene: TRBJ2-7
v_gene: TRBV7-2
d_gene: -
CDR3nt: TGTGCCAGCAGCAAGGAAAGGGGGTCCTACGAGCAGTACTTC
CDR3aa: CASSKERGSYEQYF

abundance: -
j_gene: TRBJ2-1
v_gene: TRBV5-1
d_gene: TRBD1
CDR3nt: TGCGCCAGCAGCGAGGGACAGTACAATGAGCAGTTCTTC
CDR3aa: CASSEGQYNEQFF

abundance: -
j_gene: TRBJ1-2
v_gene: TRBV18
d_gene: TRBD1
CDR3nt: TGTGCCAGCTCACCTCAGGGGACAGGGTTGGGCTACACCTTC
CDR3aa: CASSPQGTGLGYTF

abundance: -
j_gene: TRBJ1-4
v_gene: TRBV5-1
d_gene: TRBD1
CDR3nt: TGCGCCAGCAGCCCCTTACAGGGGAATAATGAAAAACTGTTTTTT
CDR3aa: CASSPLQGNNEKLFF

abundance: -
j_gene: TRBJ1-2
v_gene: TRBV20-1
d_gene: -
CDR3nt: TGCAGTGCTAGTTATTCTGGGGGGCCTAACTATGGCTACACCTTC
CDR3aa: CSASYSGGPNYGYTF

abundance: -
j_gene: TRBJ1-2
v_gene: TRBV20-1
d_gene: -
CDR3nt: TGCAGTGCTAGAGTTCTCGGGGATCTACGGGGCTACACCTTC
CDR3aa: CSARVLGDLRGYTF

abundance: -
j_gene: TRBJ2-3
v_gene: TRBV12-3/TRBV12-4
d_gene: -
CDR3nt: TGTGCCACCACTATTACGGGGGGTGGGACAGATACGCGGTATTTT
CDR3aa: CATTITGGGTDTRYF

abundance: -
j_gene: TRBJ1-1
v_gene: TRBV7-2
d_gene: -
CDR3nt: TGTGCCAGCAGCCTCACTTATGGCGGCACTGAAGCTTTCTTT
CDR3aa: CASSLTYGGTEAFF

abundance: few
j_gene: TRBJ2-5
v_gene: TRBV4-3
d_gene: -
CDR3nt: TGCGCCAGCAGCCGTACCTCCGGACAGAAGACCCAGTACTTC
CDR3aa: CASSRTSGQKTQYF

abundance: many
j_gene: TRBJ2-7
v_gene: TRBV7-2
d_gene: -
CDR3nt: TGTGCCAGCAGCTTGACCCAGGGGACCTACGAGCAGTACTTC
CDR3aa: CASSLTQGTYEQYF

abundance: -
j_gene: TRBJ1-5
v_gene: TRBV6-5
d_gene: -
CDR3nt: TGTGCCAGCGGGGGCGGCCAGAATCAGCCCCAGCATTTT
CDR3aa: CASGGGQNQPQHF

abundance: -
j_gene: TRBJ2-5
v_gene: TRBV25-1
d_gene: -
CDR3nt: TGTGCCAGCACTGACAGGTTGAAGACCCAGTACTTC
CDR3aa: CASTDRLKTQYF

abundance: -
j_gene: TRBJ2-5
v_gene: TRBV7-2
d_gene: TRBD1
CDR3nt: TGTGCCAGCAGCTTAGCGGTCCTGGGACAGGGAATCGAGACCCAGTACTTC
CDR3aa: CASSLAVLGQGIETQYF